A selection of T cell receptor beta chains follows, all from one sample in a study of T cells in Graves' hyperthyroidism and ophthalmopathy. MiXCR was run by TCRdb on the multiplex PCR reads, yielding one entry per CDR3 protein. The repertoire consists of some 92,000 distinct CDR3 sequences, with 40% occurring once and the leading ten covering about a tenth. Sequencing was performed on peripheral blood or thyroid tissue (not recorded which). These receptors originate from a woman aged 30 to 39 with Graves' hyperthyroidism. The CDR3 runs from the conserved cysteine through the conserved F or W. Each record gives: D gene, clone size, V gene, J gene, CDR3 protein, CDR3 DNA. A D gene is named only where the DNA matches it firmly. A clone size is listed for some rows: how often the clone was seen (once, few, many), or a class if it is expanded.

D gene: -; clone size: medium-sized; V gene: TRBV7-8; J gene: TRBJ1-3; CDR3 protein: CASSSGYGSHSGNTIYF; CDR3 DNA: TGTGCCAGCAGCTCAGGATACGGGAGCCACTCTGGAAACACCATATATTTT
D gene: -; clone size: many; V gene: TRBV27; J gene: TRBJ1-6; CDR3 protein: CASSEGVRYNSPLHF; CDR3 DNA: TGTGCCAGCAGTGAGGGGGTGAGGTATAATTCACCCCTCCACTTT
D gene: -; clone size: many; V gene: TRBV5-1; J gene: TRBJ2-7; CDR3 protein: CASQPYSKSYEQYF; CDR3 DNA: TGCGCCAGCCAACCTTATTCGAAATCCTACGAGCAGTACTTC
D gene: -; clone size: many; V gene: TRBV7-9; J gene: TRBJ2-5; CDR3 protein: CASSLLGLAYGETQYF; CDR3 DNA: TGTGCCAGCAGCTTACTTGGCCTTGCCTATGGAGAGACCCAGTACTTC
D gene: -; clone size: -; V gene: TRBV29-1; J gene: TRBJ1-1; CDR3 protein: CSDGGRAEAFF; CDR3 DNA: TGCAGCGACGGGGGACGCGCTGAAGCTTTCTTT
D gene: -; clone size: -; V gene: TRBV5-1; J gene: TRBJ2-5; CDR3 protein: CASSLQGTAEETQYF; CDR3 DNA: TGCGCCAGCAGCTTGCAAGGGACGGCAGAAGAGACCCAGTACTTC
D gene: -; clone size: many; V gene: TRBV16; J gene: TRBJ2-5; CDR3 protein: CASSQALGRQETQYF; CDR3 DNA: TGTGCCAGCAGCCAGGCTTTGGGACGCCAAGAGACCCAGTACTTC
D gene: -; clone size: -; V gene: TRBV20-1; J gene: TRBJ1-4; CDR3 protein: CSLWTGWGGADEKLFF; CDR3 DNA: TGCAGTTTATGGACTGGGTGGGGAGGCGCCGATGAAAAACTGTTTTTT
D gene: TRBD1; clone size: many; V gene: TRBV13; J gene: TRBJ1-4; CDR3 protein: CASSLLGQGEEKLFF; CDR3 DNA: TGTGCCAGCAGCCTACTAGGACAGGGAGAAGAAAAACTGTTTTTT
D gene: -; clone size: many; V gene: TRBV9; J gene: TRBJ1-5; CDR3 protein: CASGKTGYQPQHF; CDR3 DNA: TGTGCCAGCGGAAAAACAGGTTATCAGCCCCAGCATTTT
D gene: -; clone size: -; V gene: TRBV29-1; J gene: TRBJ2-5; CDR3 protein: CSVGRTERETQYF; CDR3 DNA: TGCAGCGTTGGTCGGACGGAGCGAGAGACCCAGTACTTC
D gene: -; clone size: many; V gene: TRBV5-6; J gene: TRBJ1-1; CDR3 protein: CASSLVATDEAFF; CDR3 DNA: TGTGCCAGCAGCTTGGTTGCGACAGACGAAGCTTTCTTT
D gene: TRBD1; clone size: -; V gene: TRBV15; J gene: TRBJ2-7; CDR3 protein: CATSSRDRGAYEQYF; CDR3 DNA: TGTGCCACCAGCAGTCGGGACAGGGGAGCCTACGAGCAGTACTTC
D gene: -; clone size: -; V gene: TRBV6-4; J gene: TRBJ1-5; CDR3 protein: CASSDGNPSNQPQHF; CDR3 DNA: TGTGCCAGCAGTGACGGGAACCCTAGCAATCAGCCCCAGCATTTT
D gene: TRBD1; clone size: -; V gene: TRBV20-1; J gene: TRBJ2-7; CDR3 protein: CSAKGQAYEQYF; CDR3 DNA: TGCAGTGCAAAGGGACAGGCCTACGAGCAGTACTTC
D gene: -; clone size: -; V gene: TRBV12-3/TRBV12-4; J gene: TRBJ1-2; CDR3 protein: CAGSLSGGLYGYTF; CDR3 DNA: TGTGCCGGCAGTTTATCTGGGGGGCTTTATGGCTACACCTTC
D gene: TRBD1; clone size: many; V gene: TRBV7-9; J gene: TRBJ2-7; CDR3 protein: CASSLGWDSSYEQYF; CDR3 DNA: TGTGCCAGCAGCTTAGGATGGGACAGCTCCTACGAGCAGTACTTC
D gene: TRBD1; clone size: -; V gene: TRBV7-2; J gene: TRBJ1-6; CDR3 protein: CASRTGPLNSPLHF; CDR3 DNA: TGTGCCAGCAGGACAGGGCCTCTCAATTCACCCCTCCACTTT
D gene: -; clone size: many; V gene: TRBV4-1; J gene: TRBJ2-7; CDR3 protein: CASSQVPQGSYEQYF; CDR3 DNA: TGCGCCAGCAGCCAAGTCCCCCAGGGCTCCTACGAGCAGTACTTC
D gene: -; clone size: many; V gene: TRBV7-9; J gene: TRBJ1-1; CDR3 protein: CASSLADGGGEGRTEAFF; CDR3 DNA: TGTGCCAGCAGCTTAGCCGACGGGGGGGGAGAGGGGAGAACTGAAGCTTTCTTT
D gene: -; clone size: few; V gene: TRBV28; J gene: TRBJ2-2; CDR3 protein: CASSLEQGQFTGELFF; CDR3 DNA: TGTGCCAGCAGCCTAGAACAGGGCCAGTTCACCGGGGAGCTGTTTTTT
D gene: TRBD1; clone size: -; V gene: TRBV10-2; J gene: TRBJ1-4; CDR3 protein: CASSGTGLGRNEKLFF; CDR3 DNA: TGCGCCAGCAGTGGGACAGGCCTTGGGAGAAATGAAAAACTGTTTTTT
D gene: TRBD1; clone size: -; V gene: TRBV20-1; J gene: TRBJ1-2; CDR3 protein: CSARAPWTGNYGYTF; CDR3 DNA: TGCAGTGCTCGGGCACCTTGGACAGGGAATTATGGCTACACCTTC
D gene: TRBD1; clone size: many; V gene: TRBV10-3; J gene: TRBJ2-7; CDR3 protein: CAISESLSGGSSQYF; CDR3 DNA: TGTGCCATCAGTGAGTCGTTGTCAGGGGGCAGTTCGCAGTACTTC
D gene: TRBD1; clone size: -; V gene: TRBV12-3/TRBV12-4; J gene: TRBJ2-7; CDR3 protein: CASRSGTGPYEQYF; CDR3 DNA: TGTGCCAGCAGGTCCGGGACAGGGCCCTACGAGCAGTACTTC